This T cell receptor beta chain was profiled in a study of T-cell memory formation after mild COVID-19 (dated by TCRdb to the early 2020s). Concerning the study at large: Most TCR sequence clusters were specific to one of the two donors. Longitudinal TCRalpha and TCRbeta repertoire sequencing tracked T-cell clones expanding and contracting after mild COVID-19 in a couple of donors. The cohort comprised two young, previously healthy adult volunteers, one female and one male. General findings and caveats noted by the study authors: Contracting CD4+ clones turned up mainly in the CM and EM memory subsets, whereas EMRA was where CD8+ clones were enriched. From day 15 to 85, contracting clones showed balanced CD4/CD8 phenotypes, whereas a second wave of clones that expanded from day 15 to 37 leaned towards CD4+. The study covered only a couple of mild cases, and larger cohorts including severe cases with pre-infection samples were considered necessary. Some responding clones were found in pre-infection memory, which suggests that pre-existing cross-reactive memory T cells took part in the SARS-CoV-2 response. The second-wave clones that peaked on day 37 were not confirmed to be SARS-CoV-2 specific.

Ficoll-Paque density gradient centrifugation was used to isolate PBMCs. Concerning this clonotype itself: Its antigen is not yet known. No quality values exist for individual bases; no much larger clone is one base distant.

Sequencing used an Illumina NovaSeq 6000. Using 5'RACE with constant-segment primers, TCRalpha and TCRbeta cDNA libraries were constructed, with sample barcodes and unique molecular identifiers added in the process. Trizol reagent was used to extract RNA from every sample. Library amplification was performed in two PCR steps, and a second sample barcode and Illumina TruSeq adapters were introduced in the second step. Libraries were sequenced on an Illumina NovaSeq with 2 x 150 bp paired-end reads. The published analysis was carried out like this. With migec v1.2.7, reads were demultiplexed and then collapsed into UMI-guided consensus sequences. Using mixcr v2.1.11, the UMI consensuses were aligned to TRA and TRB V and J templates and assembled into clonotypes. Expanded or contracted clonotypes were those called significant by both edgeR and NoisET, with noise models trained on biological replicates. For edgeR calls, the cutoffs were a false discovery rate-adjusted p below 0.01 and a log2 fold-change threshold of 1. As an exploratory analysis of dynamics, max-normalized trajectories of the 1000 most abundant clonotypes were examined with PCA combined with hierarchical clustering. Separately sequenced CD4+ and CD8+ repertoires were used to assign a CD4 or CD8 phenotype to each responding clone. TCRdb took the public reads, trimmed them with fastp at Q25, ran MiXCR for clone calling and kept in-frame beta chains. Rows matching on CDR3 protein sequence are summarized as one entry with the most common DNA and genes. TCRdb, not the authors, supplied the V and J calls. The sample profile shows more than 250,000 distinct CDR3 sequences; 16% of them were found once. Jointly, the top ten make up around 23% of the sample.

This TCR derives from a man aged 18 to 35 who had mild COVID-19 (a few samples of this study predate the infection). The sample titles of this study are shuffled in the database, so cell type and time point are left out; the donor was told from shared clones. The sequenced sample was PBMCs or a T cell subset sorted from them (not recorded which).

The CDR3 corresponds to CATTQRDLGDTQYF. The nucleotide sequence is TGTGCCACTACCCAGAGGGACCTAGGAGATACGCAGTATTTT. The rearranged chain carries TRBV6-1 and TRBJ2-3; the D call is possibly TRBD1 or TRBD2, each sharing 5 bases. CDR1 and CDR2, looked up from the germline V gene, are MNHNS and SASEGT. V and J are truncated by 10 bases and 5 bases respectively, leaving an intervening sequence of 19 bases. Its CDR3 holds 14 amino acids, cysteine through phenylalanine. Here the CDR3 DNA is all that survives: 42 bases in frame from base 1.